This T cell receptor (beta chain) is drawn from a study of T cells in Graves' hyperthyroidism and ophthalmopathy. CDR3 length equals 14 residues. V was shortened by 6 bases and J by 2 bases, with 8 bases between the two germline ends. The germline gives CDR1 SNHLY, CDR2 FYNNEI. The CDR3 regions of TCR beta were amplified from RNA transcripts. The HTBI set primed first-round TCR CDR3 RT-PCR. MiXCR was run by TCRdb on the multiplex PCR reads, yielding one entry per CDR3 protein. The table lists some 440,000 distinct CDR3 sequences, around a sixth of them singletons, with roughly 13% in the top ten. This clonotype showed up just a few times. Uncontrolled infections, other autoimmune diseases, pregnancy or lactation led to exclusion of patients.

The origin of this receptor is a woman between 18 and 29 years old with Graves' hyperthyroidism. The chain carries TRBV2 and TRBJ2-6; D might be TRBD1 (6 bases). Sequencing used blood. DNA for the CDR3: TGTGCCAGCAGCCACAGGGCTGGGGCCAACGTCCTGACTTTC. This translates into CASSHRAGANVLTF.